The entry below gives a single T cell receptor (beta chain) sequence along with its context. The target antigen is unknown. The germline V and J ends were trimmed by 3 bases and 4 bases, with 13 bases remaining between them. The CDR3 loop spans 15 amino acids. The V gene's germline CDR1 is SEHNR and CDR2 FQNEAQ (reference sequence). The record originates from a study of cytomegalovirus exposure and HLA in healthy donors. Study results and caveats: A classifier reportedly called cytomegalovirus status with high sensitivity and specificity. Most TCR sequences proved rare, with some public TCRs found in many donors. Some TCR beta chains (roughly 150 of them) were listed as cytomegalovirus-associated.

The assay was immunoSEQ multiplex PCR, and TCRdb's table has in-frame clones only and misses some. The data hold approximately 240,000 clones, with around nine tenths observed a single time. Sequences were obtained from PBMCs. The TCR was taken from a woman aged 18-30 years in good health and CMV-seronegative. V and J are TRBV7-9 and TRBJ1-5, with D perhaps TRBD1 (5 bases). The CDR3: CASSLGREGNQPQHF. CDR3 DNA: TGTGCCAGCAGCTTGGGCAGGGAAGGAAATCAGCCCCAGCATTTT.